Sequencing of this T cell receptor beta chain was carried out in a study of T cells in localized non-small cell lung cancer. Overall study results and limits: Appearances in adjacent lung were noted for a median around 55 of the top 100 tumor clones. Multi-region tumor sequencing was not done, so intratumor heterogeneity could not be excluded.

Worth noting for this clone: What it binds is unknown.

Using immunoSEQ multiplex PCR, the repertoire was profiled, and TCRdb retains in-frame clones only, with some absent. Of approximately 31,000 clones listed, about 78% were seen once; the top ten hold about 36%. Trimming removed 1 base at V and 3 bases at J, with 8 bases between. This CDR3 contains 14 residues. CDR1 SGHVS and CDR2 FQNEAQ come from the germline V gene. This receptor was obtained from a male donor aged 60 or older with stage II squamous cell lung carcinoma. This material consisted of peripheral blood, taken before any cancer treatment. This chain connects TRBV7-8 to TRBJ2-3; maybe TRBD2 (6 bases). The CDR3 DNA follows: TGTGCCAGCAGCTTAGTTAGCGGTACAGATACGCAGTATTTT. Its protein product is CASSLVSGTDTQYF.